What follows is one TCR beta chain and its context. CDR3 length: 15 residues. Germline CDR1 and CDR2: SGHRS and YFSETQ. V was cut by 4 bases and J by 3 bases, with 14 bases left in between. These data belong to a study of T-cell reconstitution after alpha-beta-depleted transplantation in children. The TCRbeta library was prepared with unique molecular identifiers. TCRdb fed the PCR reads into MiXCR, producing one record per CDR3 protein. The sample has some 400,000 distinct CDR3 sequences; around 20% are singletons. V gene TRBV5-1 combines with J gene TRBJ2-1; D is possibly TRBD2 (5 bases). This sequence was found in a human donor who donated a stem cell graft to a child with acute myeloid leukemia. The sample was PBMCs from the stem cell graft donor, taken from the stem cell graft. CDR3 loop: CASSPTGSDYNEQFF. As DNA, the CDR3 is TGCGCCAGCAGCCCCACGGGGTCTGACTACAATGAGCAGTTCTTC.